This T cell receptor (beta chain) was identified in a study of cytomegalovirus exposure and HLA in healthy donors. For this clone: Its specificity is not known.

The PCR used 60 Vbeta and 13 Jbeta primers. Measured with immunoSEQ multiplex PCR; TCRdb has only the in-frame clones, and not every one. In the table there are 170,000 or so clones, around 78% of which are singletons. The CDR3 totals 15 residues. CDR1 and CDR2 from the germline V gene are MDHEN and SYDVKM. V lost 2 bases and J lost 6, with 14 bases in between. Study-level findings and limits: Common viral pathogens (according to a later analysis) appeared linked to several of the most significant clusters.

The sample taken for sequencing was PBMCs. The sequence came from a woman between 45 and 60 years old in good health and CMV-seropositive. The V and J genes are TRBV28 and TRBJ2-1, with D possibly matching TRBD2 (6 bases). CDR3 amino acids: CASSLPGERGNEQFF. The CDR3 nucleotides read TGTGCCAGCAGTTTACCGGGAGAACGGGGCAATGAGCAGTTCTTC.